A single T cell receptor beta chain is shown here with its context. No antigen is known for it. V was clipped by 3 bases and J by 1 base; unmatched bases: 1. Germline CDR1 is SGHRS and CDR2 is YFSETQ. This CDR3 is built from 14 residues. The data stem from a study of CD8+ T cells in alopecia areata. Across the whole study: Affected scalp percentage set treated patients' severity scores. The study, taken as a whole, reports: For patients receiving tofacitinib, scalp clonality and expanded CD8+ clones among the top 100 significantly decreased. Under tofacitinib, numerous expanded lesional clonotypes remained detectable in scalp and blood.

Regarding treatment: oral pan-JAK inhibitor, 5-10 mg twice daily. Lesional scalp punch biopsies and peripheral blood were collected from alopecia areata patients. Extracted RNA was reverse transcribed, and the resulting cDNA served as sequencing template. Profiling relied on immunoSEQ multiplex PCR, and the TCRdb table lists in-frame clones only, not all of them. The sample carries 75,000 to 85,000 clones, around two thirds recorded once. The clonotype was recovered from a human donor with alopecia areata. The chain links TRBV5-1 to TRBJ1-1; the match to TRBD1 covers 9 bases. The input for sequencing was CD8+ T cells sorted from blood, taken at week 24, from a patient treated with tofacitinib. The CDR3 loop is CASSYRGPNTEAFF. The CDR3 DNA reads TGCGCCAGCAGCTACAGGGGGCCGAACACTGAAGCTTTCTTT.